Listed below are T cell receptor beta chains from one sample, sequenced in a study of cytomegalovirus exposure and HLA in healthy donors. Sequencing used immunoSEQ multiplex PCR; TCRdb keeps in-frame clones, though not all of them. The data show approximately 110,000 clones, with 15% to 19% seen just once and 1.9% held by the top ten. Specimen: PBMCs. These receptors came from a young woman in good health and CMV-seronegative. Both conserved end residues are part of each CDR3. Each record gives: clone size, D gene, J gene, V gene, CDR3 protein, CDR3 DNA. The D gene is left open where the match is weak. Clone size appears in some rows only: once, few, many, or a class for an expanded clone.

-,TRBD1,TRBJ1-3,TRBV5-8,CASSFRDRFDRTIYF,TGTGCCAGCAGCTTCCGGGACAGGTTCGATCGCACCATATATTTT
few,-,TRBJ2-5,TRBV9,CASSGRDSQETQYF,TGTGCCAGCAGCGGCCGGGACTCACAAGAGACCCAGTACTTC
few,-,TRBJ1-1,TRBV4-1,CASSQEVLSRQYTEAFF,TGCGCCAGCAGCCAAGAGGTCTTGAGTAGACAATACACTGAAGCTTTCTTT
-,TRBD2,TRBJ2-3,TRBV5-1,CASSSFKRGDTDTQYF,TGCGCCAGCAGCTCCTTCAAGCGGGGGGACACAGATACGCAGTATTTT
-,-,TRBJ2-7,TRBV7-9,CASSPLGLPSSYEQYF,TGTGCCAGCAGCCCCCTGGGACTGCCGAGCTCCTACGAGCAGTACTTC
-,-,TRBJ2-7,TRBV6-5,CASSSPGGPLSYEQYF,TGTGCCAGCAGTTCCCCAGGGGGGCCCCTGTCTTACGAGCAGTACTTC
-,TRBD2,TRBJ2-3,TRBV2,CASTSGTSTDTQYF,TGTGCCAGCACTAGCGGGACCAGCACAGATACGCAGTATTTT
-,-,TRBJ1-5,TRBV6-1,CASSDNRGGNQPQHF,TGTGCCAGCAGTGATAACCGGGGGGGTAATCAGCCCCAGCATTTT
few,-,TRBJ1-2,TRBV6-5,CASSYSNRRLGYTF,TGTGCCAGCAGTTACTCTAATCGACGACTTGGCTACACCTTC
-,TRBD1,TRBJ1-4,TRBV7-2,CASSPTGTENEKLFF,TGTGCCAGCAGCCCAACCGGGACAGAAAATGAAAAACTGTTTTTT
few,-,TRBJ1-5,TRBV4-2,CASSHLGQRPQHF,TGTGCCAGCAGCCATCTTGGACAGAGGCCCCAGCATTTT
-,-,TRBJ1-1,TRBV9,CASSVVPEGSPPLF,TGTGCCAGCAGCGTAGTCCCTGAGGGAAGTCCCCCGCTCTTT
few,TRBD1,TRBJ1-1,TRBV25-1,CASSERDRGQLNTEAFF,TGTGCCAGCAGTGAAAGGGACAGGGGGCAGTTGAACACTGAAGCTTTCTTT
-,TRBD1,TRBJ2-7,TRBV6-4,CASRREPGGSYEQYF,TGTGCCAGTCGTAGGGAGCCAGGGGGCTCCTACGAGCAGTACTTC
-,-,TRBJ2-1,TRBV15,CATSTGSRNNEQFF,TGTGCCACCAGTACAGGGAGTAGGAACAATGAGCAGTTCTTC
few,-,TRBJ2-1,TRBV27,CASSSILSGRGDEQFF,TGTGCCAGCAGTTCTATCCTTAGCGGTCGGGGCGATGAGCAGTTCTTC
-,TRBD2,TRBJ2-5,TRBV7-9,CASSSTKAGGGETQYF,TGTGCCAGCAGCTCCACCAAAGCGGGGGGCGGCGAGACCCAGTACTTC
few,TRBD1,TRBJ1-6,TRBV9,CASNRGLNNSPLHF,TGTGCCTCCAACAGGGGTTTGAATAATTCACCCCTCCACTTT
few,-,TRBJ2-7,TRBV7-9,CASSSPRGGAAFYEQYF,TGTGCCAGCAGCTCCCCTAGGGGGGGGGCCGCCTTCTACGAGCAGTACTTC
-,-,TRBJ2-1,TRBV6-6,CASSYRLGSSYNEQFF,TGTGCCAGCAGTTACCGCCTAGGGAGCTCCTACAATGAGCAGTTCTTC
-,-,TRBJ1-5,TRBV7-2,CASSLEAAGRNQPQHF,TGTGCCAGCAGCTTAGAGGCGGCAGGGCGAAATCAGCCCCAGCATTTT
-,-,TRBJ2-7,TRBV6-5,CASSYTLRDEQYF,TGTGCCAGCAGTTACACCCTCAGGGACGAGCAGTACTTC
-,-,TRBJ1-1,TRBV30,CAWTFGGKTEAFF,TGTGCCTGGACCTTCGGGGGGAAGACTGAAGCTTTCTTT
few,-,TRBJ2-1,TRBV6-1,CASSELLGKNNEQFF,TGTGCCAGCAGTGAATTACTAGGGAAGAACAATGAGCAGTTCTTC
few,TRBD1,TRBJ2-7,TRBV28,CASSSGGTGADEQYF,TGTGCCAGCAGCTCCGGCGGGACAGGGGCGGACGAGCAGTACTTC
few,-,TRBJ1-1,TRBV2,CASSGRGGNTEAFF,TGTGCCAGCAGCGGGCGGGGGGGGAACACTGAAGCTTTCTTT
-,TRBD1,TRBJ2-1,TRBV7-3,CASSPHRGLNNEQFF,TGTGCCAGCAGCCCCCACAGGGGGCTGAACAATGAGCAGTTCTTC
few,-,TRBJ1-2,TRBV11-2,CASSLGQGWTNYGYTF,TGTGCCAGCAGCTTAGGGCAGGGATGGACTAACTATGGCTACACCTTC
few,TRBD2,TRBJ2-7,TRBV29-1,CSVGGLAAPYEQYF,TGCAGCGTTGGAGGACTAGCGGCACCCTACGAGCAGTACTTC
-,-,TRBJ2-1,TRBV6-1,CASSLDRYNEQFF,TGTGCCAGCAGTTTAGACAGATACAATGAGCAGTTCTTC